This record covers a single TCR beta chain. Sequenced by immunoSEQ multiplex PCR; TCRdb stores in-frame clones only, minus some. Here the sample spans about 11,000 clones, around four fifths being singletons. Treatment meaning: randomized to nivolumab then ipilimumab (arm A) or the reverse (arm B). PBMC sorting kept live CD3+CD8+ cells without CD19 or CD56. These data are taken from a study of sequential checkpoint blockade in melanoma. Whole-study context: After both sequences, patients received maintenance nivolumab.

The receptor comes from a human donor with melanoma. Material: CD8+ T cells sorted from blood (inferred from file names), obtained from a patient given nivolumab and ipilimumab in sequence.

CDR3 sequence: CASSVGQGNTDTQHF. The DNA for the CDR3 is TGTGCCAGCAGCGTGGGACAGGGGAACACAGATACGCAGCATTTT. This sequence joins TRBV9 and TRBJ2-3; 10 bases align to TRBD1. The DNA end is a closer match to TRBJ1-5, so the J assignment may be wrong. Germline V gives CDR1 SGDLS, CDR2 YYNGEE. The CDR3 runs to 15 residues.